These T cell receptor beta chains were read from a single sample in a study of vaccination and CD4 T cells after COVID-19. These receptors are not linked to any known antigen. From the PCR reads, TCRdb called clonotypes with MiXCR, one entry per CDR3 protein. The sample shows under 20,000 distinct CDR3 sequences, around 46% of them seen only once. The starting material was CD4+ T cells from blood, cultured in vitro, obtained after SARS-CoV-2 vaccination. These receptor sequences come from a human donor who had recovered from COVID-19. Each CDR3 is given with its conserved first and last residue. D genes are given only for firm matches. Expanded clones are given a class, and other clones once, few, many or no size at all.

v_gene: TRBV28; d_gene: -; j_gene: TRBJ2-4; abundance: few; CDR3nt: TGTGCCAGCAGTATCAGAAACATTCAGTACTTC; CDR3aa: CASSIRNIQYF
v_gene: TRBV12-3/TRBV12-4; d_gene: TRBD1; j_gene: TRBJ2-5; abundance: -; CDR3nt: TGTGCCAGCAGTTTCCATGGACAGGGGGCTGGAGAGACCCAGTACTTC; CDR3aa: CASSFHGQGAGETQYF
v_gene: TRBV4-1; d_gene: TRBD2; j_gene: TRBJ2-5; abundance: -; CDR3nt: TGCGCCAGCAGCCAACGCGGACTAGCGGGCCTGCAAGAGACCCAGTACTTC; CDR3aa: CASSQRGLAGLQETQYF
v_gene: TRBV5-4; d_gene: TRBD2; j_gene: TRBJ2-1; abundance: -; CDR3nt: TGTGCCAGCAGCTTGGTGGCTAGCGGGAGAGAGCAGTTCTTC; CDR3aa: CASSLVASGREQFF
v_gene: TRBV19; d_gene: -; j_gene: TRBJ2-5; abundance: -; CDR3nt: TGTGCCAGTAGTATTGAGGAGACCCAGTACTTC; CDR3aa: CASSIEETQYF
v_gene: TRBV6-1; d_gene: -; j_gene: TRBJ2-3; abundance: -; CDR3nt: TGTGCCAGCCGCCCTGGGGGAAGCACAGATACGCAGTATTTT; CDR3aa: CASRPGGSTDTQYF
v_gene: TRBV18; d_gene: -; j_gene: TRBJ1-5; abundance: -; CDR3nt: TGTGCCAGCTCACCAGAGGGGAATCAGCCCCAGCATTTT; CDR3aa: CASSPEGNQPQHF
v_gene: TRBV20-1; d_gene: -; j_gene: TRBJ1-6; abundance: few; CDR3nt: TGCAGTGCTAGAGATCGTTCAGTCTTTAATTCACCCCTCCACTTT; CDR3aa: CSARDRSVFNSPLHF
v_gene: TRBV7-7; d_gene: TRBD2; j_gene: TRBJ2-1; abundance: -; CDR3nt: TGTGCCAGCAGCGGTGGACTAGCGGGAGGGGATGAGCAGTTCTTC; CDR3aa: CASSGGLAGGDEQFF
v_gene: TRBV20-1; d_gene: -; j_gene: TRBJ1-3; abundance: -; CDR3nt: TGCAGTGCGAGAGACGCAAACACCATATATTTT; CDR3aa: CSARDANTIYF
v_gene: TRBV20-1; d_gene: TRBD2; j_gene: TRBJ2-1; abundance: -; CDR3nt: TGCAGTGCTAACGGCGGGACTAGCGGGAGGGTCGACAATGAGCAGTTCTTC; CDR3aa: CSANGGTSGRVDNEQFF
v_gene: TRBV19; d_gene: -; j_gene: TRBJ1-2; abundance: -; CDR3nt: TGTGCCAGTACCAGGGACACAAGCTATGGCTACACCTTC; CDR3aa: CASTRDTSYGYTF
v_gene: TRBV6-1; d_gene: -; j_gene: TRBJ1-6; abundance: -; CDR3nt: TGTGCCAGCCAAACGACAGATTATTCACCCCTCCACTTT; CDR3aa: CASQTTDYSPLHF
v_gene: TRBV20-1; d_gene: -; j_gene: TRBJ2-7; abundance: -; CDR3nt: TGCAGTGCTAGAGCGGGCCCCTACCCCTACGAGCAGTACTTC; CDR3aa: CSARAGPYPYEQYF
v_gene: TRBV11-3; d_gene: TRBD1; j_gene: TRBJ2-4; abundance: few; CDR3nt: TGTGCCAGCAGCTTACCGGGACAGGGGGCAGCCAAAAACATTCAGTACTTC; CDR3aa: CASSLPGQGAAKNIQYF
v_gene: TRBV5-4; d_gene: -; j_gene: TRBJ2-1; abundance: -; CDR3nt: TGTGCCAGCACAAGGGGGGGGGACTTAAATAATGAGCAGTTCTTC; CDR3aa: CASTRGGDLNNEQFF
v_gene: TRBV2; d_gene: TRBD1; j_gene: TRBJ1-5; abundance: few; CDR3nt: TGTGCCAGCAGCCAGGACAGGGAACCCCAGCATTTT; CDR3aa: CASSQDREPQHF
v_gene: TRBV7-2; d_gene: TRBD1; j_gene: TRBJ1-2; abundance: -; CDR3nt: TGTGCCAGCAGCGGACAGGGGACAGGCTATGGCTACACCTTC; CDR3aa: CASSGQGTGYGYTF
v_gene: TRBV30; d_gene: -; j_gene: TRBJ1-2; abundance: few; CDR3nt: TGTGCCTGGATAAGGGGTACCAACTATGGCTACACCTTC; CDR3aa: CAWIRGTNYGYTF
v_gene: TRBV18; d_gene: -; j_gene: TRBJ1-2; abundance: -; CDR3nt: TGTGCCAGCTCACCAGTGGCAGGGAAATTGGATGGCTACACCTTC; CDR3aa: CASSPVAGKLDGYTF
v_gene: TRBV20-1; d_gene: TRBD2; j_gene: TRBJ2-3; abundance: -; CDR3nt: TGCAGTGCTACGAGCGGGAGGGGGACAGATACGCAGTATTTT; CDR3aa: CSATSGRGTDTQYF
v_gene: TRBV7-2; d_gene: TRBD1; j_gene: TRBJ2-3; abundance: -; CDR3nt: TGTGCCAGCAGAAGGACAGGGGGGTCAGATACGCAGTATTTT; CDR3aa: CASRRTGGSDTQYF
v_gene: TRBV19; d_gene: -; j_gene: TRBJ1-5; abundance: medium-sized; CDR3nt: TGTGCCAGTAGGTCAGGGAATAGCAATCAGCCCCAGCATTTT; CDR3aa: CASRSGNSNQPQHF
v_gene: TRBV7-2; d_gene: -; j_gene: TRBJ1-2; abundance: few; CDR3nt: TGTGCCAGCAGCTTGTTAAAATCGGGCAGGTCGCCGAATGGCTACACCTTC; CDR3aa: CASSLLKSGRSPNGYTF
v_gene: TRBV7-2; d_gene: TRBD1; j_gene: TRBJ1-1; abundance: -; CDR3nt: TGTGCCAGCAGCCGAAGACACGGACAGGGGAACACTGAAGCTTTCTTT; CDR3aa: CASSRRHGQGNTEAFF
v_gene: TRBV15; d_gene: TRBD2; j_gene: TRBJ2-3; abundance: few; CDR3nt: TGTGCCACCAGCAGCTCTATACTCAGACTAGCGGGAGGGCGAGATACGCAGTATTTT; CDR3aa: CATSSSILRLAGGRDTQYF
v_gene: TRBV15; d_gene: -; j_gene: TRBJ2-7; abundance: -; CDR3nt: TGTGCCACCAGCAGGGACCGCCTTGGGGAGCAGTACTTC; CDR3aa: CATSRDRLGEQYF